Presented here are 8 T cell receptor beta chains from one specimen sequenced in a study of T cell responses to AZD1222 COVID-19 vaccine. Libraries were prepared by immunoSEQ multiplex PCR; TCRdb keeps only in-frame clonotypes and omits some of them. Of about 130,000 clones listed, 90% are singletons. Sequenced material: peripheral blood, taken on day 0 of AZD1222 vaccination. Every receptor here comes from an adult in good health.

The genes are TRBV5-4 and TRBJ2-5; no definite D call. V was shortened by 0 bases and J by 2 bases, with 5 bases between the two germline ends. The CDR3 covers 13 residues. The germline CDR1 and CDR2 sequences are SGHNT and YYREEE (reference sequence). The CDR3 is CASSLAAQETQYF. CDR3 bases: TGTGCCAGCAGCTTGGCGGCTCAAGAGACCCAGTACTTC. Full variable domain (missing parts from reference TRBV5-4 and TRBJ2-5): ETGVTQSPTHLIKTRGQQVTLRCSSQSGHNTVSWYQQALGQGPQFIFQYYREEENGRGNFPPRFSGLQFPNYSSELNVNALELDDSALYLCASSLAAQETQYFGPGTRLLVL.

The chain has TRBV19 and TRBJ2-1; D may correspond to TRBD1 or TRBD2 (7 bases each). Germline V lookup: CDR1 LNHDA, CDR2 SQIVND (reference sequence). This CDR3 comprises 13 residues. Trimming removed 8 bases at V and 7 bases at J, with 15 bases between. This CDR3 reads CASEVRGGNEQFF. In DNA, the CDR3 is TGTGCCAGTGAAGTCAGGGGGGGGAATGAGCAGTTCTTC.

The count of this clone is one. The CDR3 DNA is TGTGCCAGCACCCCCGCGGGGGCACAGAATTCACCCCTCCACTTT. Protein sequence: CASTPAGAQNSPLHF. V gene TRBV6-5 combines with J gene TRBJ1-6; possible D gene TRBD1, 6 bases. V lost 7 bases and J lost 7, with 17 bases in between. This CDR3 region has 15 residues. CDR1 is MNHEY and CDR2 is SVGAGI in the germline V gene.

A single count supports this clone. The chain couples TRBV19 to TRBJ1-4, with D uncertain. The CDR3 runs to 15 residues. V was trimmed by 3 bases and J by 8 bases, leaving 16 bases between them. The V gene's germline CDR1 is LNHDA and CDR2 SQIVND (reference sequence). In nucleotides, the CDR3 is TGTGCCAGTAGTATGGGTGGGGTTAAAAGAGAAAAACTGTTTTTT. Residues: CASSMGGVKREKLFF.

The V gene is TRBV21-1, the J gene TRBJ2-7; the table assigns TRBD1, which was not confirmed against the DNA. TRBV21-1 is a known pseudogene. The CDR3 totals 13 residues. CDR3 in DNA: TGTGCCAGCAGCAAAGCCAGCTCCTACGAGCAGTACTTC. Residues: CASSKASSYEQYF.

The rearrangement links TRBV7-3 to TRBJ1-1, with 11 bases that match TRBD1. The germline V gene encodes CDR1 SGHTA and CDR2 FQGTGA. Trimming at V came to 4 bases and at J to 7 bases, leaving 8 bases not matched to a gene. The CDR3 is 15 amino acids. DNA for the CDR3: TGTGCCAGCAGCTCCCCGGGGACAGGGGGAGGTGAAGCTTTCTTT. The encoded protein is CASSSPGTGGGEAFF.

This clone was seen only once. The V gene is TRBV7-9, the J gene TRBJ1-6; D unclear. The CDR3 extends over 14 amino acids. V was cut by 1 base and J by 6 bases, with 7 bases left in between. The V gene's germline CDR1 is SEHNR and CDR2 FQNEAQ (reference sequence). CDR3 sequence (DNA): TGTGCCAGCAGCTTAGTGGTGGGTAATTCACCCCTCCACTTT. This translates into CASSLVVGNSPLHF.

The chain recombines TRBV14 with TRBJ1-6, with TRBD1 matching 10 bases. Germline CDR1 is SGHDN and CDR2 is FVKESK. The J segment lost 8 bases and the V segment lost 3 bases, leaving 13 bases of the junction unmatched. CDR3 length equals 18 residues. This CDR3 is CASSHIGTGVKRDSPLHF. The CDR3 region has the DNA TGTGCCAGCAGCCATATCGGGACAGGGGTTAAACGTGATTCACCCCTCCACTTT. Based on the CDR3 plus reference TRBV14 and TRBJ1-6, the full variable domain is EAGVTQFPSHSVIEKGQTVTLRCDPISGHDNLYWYRRVMGKEIKFLLHFVKESKQDESGMPNNRFLAERTGGTYSTLKVQPAELEDSGVYFCASSHIGTGVKRDSPLHFGNGTRLTVT.